This T cell receptor (beta chain) appears in the sequencing data of a study of blood T cell repertoires in COVID-19. Background on the study: Sources were T cells, B-cell-depleted T cells, or PBMCs; the material itself was cDNA or gDNA.

The V end lost 10 bases, the J end lost 0 bases, and 16 bases lay between the germline ends. Germline-derived CDR1 and CDR2 are MNHEY and SMNVEV (reference sequence). The CDR3 consists of 15 residues. The method was immunoSEQ multiplex PCR; TCRdb's version includes in-frame clones alone and lacks a portion of them. Here the sample spans roughly 360,000 clones, 81% being singletons. The sequence was collected from a human donor with acute or convalescent COVID-19. The donor label of this sample is uncertain. Sequencing was performed on peripheral blood. This chain connects TRBV27 to TRBJ1-5, with D possibly TRBD1 on 5 matching bases. The CDR3 is CATRNAGNSNQPQHF. In nucleotides, the CDR3 is TGTGCCACACGAAACGCAGGGAATAGCAATCAGCCCCAGCATTTT.